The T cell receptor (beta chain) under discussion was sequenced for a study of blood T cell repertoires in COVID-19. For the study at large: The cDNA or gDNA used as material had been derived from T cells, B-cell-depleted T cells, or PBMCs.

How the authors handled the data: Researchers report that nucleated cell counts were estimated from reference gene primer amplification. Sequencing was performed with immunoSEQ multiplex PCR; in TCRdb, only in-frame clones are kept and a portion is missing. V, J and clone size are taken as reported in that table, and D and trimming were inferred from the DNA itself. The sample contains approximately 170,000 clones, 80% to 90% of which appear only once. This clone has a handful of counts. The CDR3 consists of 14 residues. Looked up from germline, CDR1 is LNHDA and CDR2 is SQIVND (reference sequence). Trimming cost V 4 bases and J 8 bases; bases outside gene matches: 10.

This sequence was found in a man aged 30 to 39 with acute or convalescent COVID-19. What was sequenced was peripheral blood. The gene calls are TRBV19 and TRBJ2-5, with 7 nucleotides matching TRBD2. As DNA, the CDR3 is TGTGCCAGTAGTACGGGAGGCCCTGAGAGAACCCAGTACTTC. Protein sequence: CASSTGGPERTQYF. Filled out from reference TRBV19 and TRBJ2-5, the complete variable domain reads DGGITQSPKYLFRKEGQNVTLSCEQNLNHDAMYWYRQDPGQGLRLIYYSQIVNDFQKGDIAEGYSVSREKKESFPLTVTSAQKNPTAFYLCASSTGGPERTQYFGPGTRLLVL.